This TCR beta chain was profiled in a study of T-cell memory formation after mild COVID-19 (dated by TCRdb to the early 2020s). Broadly, across the study: TCR sequence clusters from the two donors were largely donor specific. In a couple of donors, T-cell clones that expanded and contracted after mild COVID-19 were followed by sequencing TCRalpha and TCRbeta repertoires longitudinally. The cohort comprised two young, previously healthy adult volunteers, one female and one male.

The study at large found these results: Contracting CD4+ clones turned up mainly in the CM and EM memory subsets, whereas EMRA was where CD8+ clones were enriched. The second-wave clones that peaked on day 37 were not confirmed to be SARS-CoV-2 specific. Clones contracting from day 15 to 85 had balanced CD4/CD8 phenotypes, while a second wave expanding from day 15 to 37 was biased towards CD4+. Some responding clones were found in pre-infection memory, which suggests that pre-existing cross-reactive memory T cells took part in the SARS-CoV-2 response. Only a couple of mild cases were covered in the study, and larger cohorts including severe cases with pre-infection samples were considered necessary.

Ficoll-Paque density gradient centrifugation was the method used to isolate PBMCs. Data came from an Illumina NovaSeq 6000. Using 5'RACE with constant-segment primers, TCRalpha and TCRbeta cDNA libraries were constructed, with sample barcodes and unique molecular identifiers added in the process. RNA was extracted from every sample with Trizol reagent. Library amplification was performed in two PCR steps, and a second sample barcode and Illumina TruSeq adapters were introduced in the second step. Sequencing of the libraries was done on an Illumina NovaSeq, producing 2 x 150 bp paired-end reads. In the paper's pipeline: With migec v1.2.7, reads were demultiplexed and then collapsed into UMI-guided consensus sequences. Using mixcr v2.1.11, the UMI consensuses were aligned to TRA and TRB V and J templates and assembled into clonotypes. A clonotype was counted as expanded or contracted only if both edgeR and NoisET called the change significant, with noise models trained on biological replicates. For edgeR calls, the cutoffs were a false discovery rate-adjusted p below 0.01 and a log2 fold-change threshold of 1. PCA with hierarchical clustering of max-normalized trajectories of the 1000 most abundant clonotypes was used as exploratory dynamics analysis. Each responding clone was given a CD4 or CD8 phenotype based on the CD4+ and CD8+ repertoires, which had been sequenced separately. TCRdb reanalyzed the raw reads on its own, using fastp at Q25 for trimming and MiXCR for clone calling, and kept in-frame beta chains. Each entry merges the rows of one CDR3 protein and shows their most common DNA and genes. TCRdb, rather than the study authors, made the V and J calls. Present in this sample are around 33,000 distinct CDR3 sequences, approximately 21% of which were seen just once. 1.5% of the sample rests with the top ten.

This clonotype turned up a few times. The specificity of this receptor is unknown. There are no base qualities to consult, and no much larger clone falls within one base. V and J are truncated by 4 bases and 0 bases respectively, leaving an intervening sequence of 5 bases. CDR1 SGHRS and CDR2 YFSETQ are derived from the germline V gene. There are 12 amino acids in the CDR3, from cysteine to phenylalanine inclusive. Kept here is only the CDR3 DNA, which spans 36 bases and is read in frame from base 1. The V gene is TRBV5-1 and the J gene is TRBJ2-7, with no reliable assignment of the D segment. This TCR derives from an adult who had mild COVID-19 (a few samples of this study predate the infection). The sample titles of this study are shuffled in the database, so cell type and time point are left out. Sequenced: PBMCs or a T cell subset sorted from them (not recorded which). The DNA reads TGCGCCAGCAGCCTCACCTCCTACGAGCAGTACTTC. It specifies CASSLTSYEQYF.